Presented here are 13 T cell receptor beta chains from one specimen sequenced in a study of beta chain features in type 1 diabetes. cDNA synthesis used the whole RNA isolate, giving expressed TCRB sequences. Sequencing was performed with immunoSEQ multiplex PCR; in TCRdb, only in-frame clones are kept and a portion is missing. The data show approximately 60,000 clones, roughly three fifths seen once. Input material: Tregs from blood. The receptors derive from a woman between 18 and 29 years old in good health.

This clone showed up just once. V and J are TRBV10-3 and TRBJ2-1; 9 nucleotides agree with TRBD2. V trimming: 8 bases; J trimming: 6 bases; junction bases outside the gene matches: 8. CDR1 and CDR2 from the germline V gene are ENHRY and SYGVKD. The CDR3 covers 14 residues. The CDR3 region is CAIEAGGRTNEQFF. The CDR3 DNA follows: TGTGCCATCGAAGCGGGAGGCCGGACCAATGAGCAGTTCTTC.

This clone was counted only a few times. CDR3 protein: CASSQSHGEPYGYTF. Written as DNA, the CDR3 is TGCGCCAGCAGTCAATCACACGGGGAACCATATGGCTACACCTTC. The chain combines TRBV23-1 with TRBJ1-2; D is unresolved. TRBV23-1 is an ORF for which the function is uncertain. Trimming took off 0 bases at V and 5 bases at J, with 13 bases between the two ends. This CDR3 comprises 15 residues.

This clone appeared once. The J gene is TRBJ2-7, the V gene TRBV6-6; the match to TRBD2 covers 8 bases. Trimming took 6 bases from V and 0 from J; bases not matched to a gene: 7. The CDR3 is 15 amino acids. CDR1 is MNHNY, CDR2 SVGAGI, per germline (reference sequence). The CDR3 nucleotides are TGTGCCAGCAGGACGCCGGGACTAGGCTCCTACGAGCAGTACTTC. Residues: CASRTPGLGSYEQYF.

The V gene is TRBV14, the J gene TRBJ2-2, with D possibly matching TRBD1 (5 bases). The germline gives CDR1 SGHDN, CDR2 FVKESK. CDR3 size: 15 residues. Trimming took off 1 base at V and 3 bases at J, with 9 bases between the two ends. The CDR3 is CASSQVKGYTGELFF. CDR3 bases: TGTGCCAGCAGCCAAGTAAAGGGGTACACCGGGGAGCTGTTTTTT.

The chain has TRBV7-2 and TRBJ1-2, with 8 positions matching TRBD1. The CDR3 sequence is 17 residues long. The V gene's germline CDR1 is SGHTA and CDR2 FQGNSA. V was clipped by 1 base and J by 2 bases; unmatched bases: 9. Written as DNA, the CDR3 is TGTGCCAGCAGCTTAGTAGGGGCCCGGACAGGGAACTATGGCTACACCTTC. Its translation: CASSLVGARTGNYGYTF.

There are a few counts of this clone. V and J are TRBV15 and TRBJ1-2; the D is unclear. The germline V and J ends were trimmed by 2 bases and 4 bases, with 8 bases remaining between them. The CDR3 is 13 amino acids. Germline CDR1 reads LNHNV; CDR2 reads YYDKDF (reference sequence). The CDR3 region is CATSRQRAYGYTF. CDR3 DNA sequence: TGTGCCACCAGCAGACAGCGGGCCTATGGCTACACCTTC. The full variable domain, its missing parts supplied by reference TRBV15 and TRBJ1-2, is DAMVIQNPRYQVTQFGKPVTLSCSQTLNHNVMYWYQQKSSQAPKLLFHYYDKDFNNEADTPDNFQSRRPNTSFCFLDIRSPGLGDTAMYLCATSRQRAYGYTFGSGTRLTVV.

The chain recombines TRBV30 with TRBJ1-1; no clear D. Per germline, CDR1 GTSNPN and CDR2 SVGIG (reference sequence). This CDR3 has 13 amino acids. V was trimmed by 1 base and J by 0 bases, leaving 6 bases between them. DNA of the CDR3: TGTGCCTGGAGTGATCAGATGAACACTGAAGCTTTCTTT. Amino acids: CAWSDQMNTEAFF.

The chain links TRBV2 to TRBJ1-3; tentatively, D is TRBD1 (5 bases). The CDR3 runs 14 residues. V dropped 6 bases and J dropped 4 bases, with 13 bases sitting between them. In germline, CDR1 is SNHLY, CDR2 FYNNEI. CDR3 in DNA: TGTGCCAGCAGCGCAGAAAGGACAGGAAACACCATATATTTT. It is translated as CASSAERTGNTIYF.

V gene TRBV29-1 combines with J gene TRBJ2-3; D is possibly TRBD1 (5 bases). Germline loops: CDR1 SQVTM, CDR2 ANQGSEA. V gave up 5 bases and J gave up 0 bases, with 12 bases separating them. The CDR3 spans 14 residues. Here the CDR3 DNA reads TGCAGCGTTACCCCAGGGTTTAGCACAGATACGCAGTATTTT. It encodes CSVTPGFSTDTQYF.

The rearrangement uses TRBV18 and TRBJ2-5; D is unresolved. Trimming left V 0 bases short and J 9 bases short, with 17 bases between. Germline V CDR1 and CDR2: KGHSH, LQKENI. CDR3 size: 15 residues. CDR3 loop: CASSPPLVPIESQYF. The CDR3 nucleotides read TGTGCCAGCTCACCACCCTTGGTCCCGATCGAGTCCCAGTACTTC.

This clone was picked up one time. The rearrangement uses TRBV4-3 and TRBJ1-2, with D tentatively TRBD1 (5 bases). The CDR3 is 15 residues long. V lost 4 bases to trimming and J lost 5 bases, with 17 bases between them. Per germline, CDR1 LGHNA and CDR2 YSLEER. CDR3 protein: CASSLEWYSGYGYTF. CDR3 nucleotides: TGCGCCAGCAGCCTTGAGTGGTACTCAGGGTATGGCTACACCTTC.

The J gene is TRBJ1-1, the V gene TRBV7-2, with D possibly TRBD1 on 6 matching bases. CDR1 SGHTA and CDR2 FQGNSA come from the germline V gene. With 5 bases removed from V and 3 bases from J, the gap between germline ends came to 10 bases. The CDR3 sequence is 13 residues long. DNA for the CDR3: TGTGCCAGCAGCACATACAGGGACACTGAAGCTTTCTTT. Its translation: CASSTYRDTEAFF. Using reference TRBV7-2 and TRBJ1-1 for the parts outside the CDR3, the full variable domain is GAGVSQSPSNKVTEKGKDVELRCDPISGHTALYWYRQSLGQGLEFLIYFQGNSAPDKSGLPSDRFSAERTGGSVSTLTIQRTQQEDSAVYLCASSTYRDTEAFFGQGTRLTVV.

This sequence joins TRBV7-8 and TRBJ2-7, with 7 positions matching TRBD2. Germline V gives CDR1 SGHVS, CDR2 FQNEAQ. The junction had 10 bases not matched to a gene; V was cut back by 1 base and J by 4 bases. CDR3 length: 16 residues. The CDR3 protein is CASSLVAGGRRYEQYF. In nucleotides, the CDR3 is TGTGCCAGCAGCTTAGTCGCGGGCGGGAGAAGGTACGAGCAGTACTTC.